This T cell receptor beta chain was documented in a study of cytomegalovirus exposure and HLA in healthy donors. Study at large: Around 80 million unique TCRs from HLA-typed donors were held in an early data release.

PCR was performed using 60 Vbeta and 13 Jbeta primers. TCRdb's table, derived via immunoSEQ multiplex PCR, lists solely in-frame clones and lacks some. The table lists about 140,000 clones, 77% of them singletons. Germline V gives CDR1 LNHDA, CDR2 SQIVND (reference sequence). Trimming removed 3 bases at V and 0 bases at J, with 18 bases between. The CDR3 is made up of 18 amino acids. About this clone itself: Its specificity is not known.

Study-wide findings and caveats: TCR beta chain V- and J-gene trimming was linked, in a later analysis, to a missense variant in DCLRE1C. From TCR beta sequences, most subjects' HLA-A and HLA-B alleles were reportedly predicted accurately. Later work found most CMV-associated TCR beta chains apparently HLA-restricted.

The sample comprised PBMCs. This rearrangement joins TRBV19 to TRBJ2-1, with unresolved D. The origin of this receptor is a female donor in good health and CMV-seronegative. DNA of the CDR3: TGTGCCAGTAGTATTGGAAGACTTGCGAAGTTCTCCTACAATGAGCAGTTCTTC. It yields the protein CASSIGRLAKFSYNEQFF.